Below, 31 T cell receptor beta chains from the same sample are listed, as sequenced in a study of T cell responses to AZD1222 COVID-19 vaccine. Libraries were prepared by immunoSEQ multiplex PCR; TCRdb keeps only in-frame clonotypes and omits some of them. The table lists roughly 190,000 clones, roughly 92% of them singletons. The sequencing here drew on peripheral blood, taken on day 0 of AZD1222 vaccination. Source of these receptors: an adult in good health.

The chain links TRBV5-1 to TRBJ2-5; either TRBD1 or TRBD2 may fit D (5 bases each). In germline, CDR1 is SGHRS, CDR2 YFSETQ. The V and J ends lost 4 bases and 5 bases respectively, with 12 bases between them. This CDR3 spans 13 amino acids. The CDR3 sequence: CASSPRDGETQYF. The CDR3 DNA is TGCGCCAGCAGCCCCCGGGACGGGGAGACCCAGTACTTC.

The V call is TRBV11-2, the J call TRBJ2-1; TRBD1 matches at 8 bases. V lost 5 bases, J lost 4 bases, and 10 bases stayed unmatched. This CDR3 comprises 16 residues. Germline CDR1 and CDR2: SGHAT and FQNNGV. CDR3 residues: CASSQHTGTGYNEQFF. In DNA form, the CDR3 reads TGTGCCAGCAGCCAGCATACCGGGACAGGTTACAATGAGCAGTTCTTC.

The chain carries TRBV5-1 and TRBJ2-3, with D possibly being TRBD1 (6 bases). Germline assignment: CDR1 SGHRS and CDR2 YFSETQ. Trimming took off 3 bases at V and 4 bases at J, with 12 bases between the two ends. The CDR3 runs 14 residues. This CDR3 reads CASSYTGIPDTQYF. The CDR3 DNA follows: TGCGCCAGCAGCTACACAGGGATCCCAGATACGCAGTATTTT.

J is TRBJ2-5 and V is TRBV4-2, with 9 nucleotides matching TRBD1. The CDR3 contains 16 residues. Germline CDR1 reads LGHNA; CDR2 reads YNFKEQ. V lost 1 base to trimming and J lost 2 bases; unmatched junction nucleotides: 5. The CDR3 loop reads CASSQVLTGGQETQYF. The CDR3 nucleotides read TGTGCCAGCAGCCAAGTCCTGACAGGGGGACAAGAGACCCAGTACTTC.

J is TRBJ1-2 and V is TRBV5-6, with TRBD1 identical over 7 bases. Germline CDR1 is SGHDT and CDR2 is YYEEEE. The CDR3 extends over 14 amino acids. Trimming at V came to 4 bases and at J to 0 bases, leaving 3 bases not matched to a gene. CDR3 region: CASSQGTANYGYTF. CDR3 in DNA: TGTGCCAGCAGCCAGGGGACAGCTAACTATGGCTACACCTTC.

The chain couples TRBV2 to TRBJ1-2; D is undetermined. This CDR3 is built from 12 residues. The V end was cut by 8 bases, the J end by 9 bases, with 16 bases between. Germline CDR1 and CDR2: SNHLY and FYNNEI. DNA of the CDR3: TGTGCCAGCCTGGGCGGAATAGGGCGCTACACCTTC. It is translated as CASLGGIGRYTF.

This chain connects TRBV19 to TRBJ1-1, with D possibly matching TRBD1 (6 bases). V lost 3 bases and J lost 5, with 10 bases in between. The germline CDR1 and CDR2 sequences are LNHDA and SQIVND (reference sequence). CDR3 length equals 13 residues. The CDR3 region is CASSITGQTEAFF. CDR3 nucleotide sequence: TGTGCCAGTAGTATCACCGGACAGACTGAAGCTTTCTTT.

This rearrangement joins TRBV9 to TRBJ1-3, with TRBD1 matching over 10 bases. The V gene's germline CDR1 is SGDLS and CDR2 YYNGEE. There are 18 residues in the CDR3. The J segment lost 0 bases and the V segment lost 4 bases, leaving 10 bases of the junction unmatched. The CDR3 sequence is CASSRERTGGLSGNTIYF. The CDR3, as DNA: TGTGCCAGCAGCAGGGAACGGACAGGGGGTCTCTCTGGAAACACCATATATTTT.

V usage is TRBV12-3 or TRBV12-4 and J usage is TRBJ1-5; D perhaps matches TRBD1 (5 bases). The CDR3 spans 13 residues. V gave up 3 bases and J gave up 7 bases, with 10 bases separating them. CDR3 sequence: CASSFRAGQPQHF. CDR3 nucleotide sequence: TGTGCCAGCAGTTTTCGGGCAGGGCAGCCCCAGCATTTT.

This clone has only a few counts. The CDR3 nucleotides read TGTGCCAGCAGGAATAGCAATCAGCCCCAGCATTTT. Its translation is CASRNSNQPQHF. V usage is TRBV6-5 and J usage is TRBJ1-5; no firm D call. CDR3 length equals 12 residues. With 6 bases removed from V and 0 bases from J, the gap between germline ends came to 3 bases. Germline V lookup: CDR1 MNHEY, CDR2 SVGAGI.

The chain employs TRBV7-9 and TRBJ1-5; D may be TRBD1 (6 bases). CDR1 and CDR2 (germline): SEHNR, FQNEAQ (reference sequence). CDR3 size: 15 residues. V shed 1 base and J shed 6 bases, with 13 bases lying between them. The CDR3 nucleotides read TGTGCCAGCAGCTTAGGATCAGGGGTTGGTCAGCCCCAGCATTTT. Protein sequence: CASSLGSGVGQPQHF.

The rearrangement links TRBV29-1 to TRBJ1-5; D gene ambiguous. V lost 6 bases and J 7 bases, leaving 16 bases between the germline ends. Germline V CDR1 and CDR2: SQVTM, ANQGSEA. This CDR3 contains 13 residues. The DNA of the CDR3 is TGCAGCGTCACGGGGTGGCGAGAGCAGCCCCAGCATTTT. Translating it yields CSVTGWREQPQHF.

The table lists this clone with a count of one. The chain carries TRBV11-3 and TRBJ2-1, with D maybe TRBD1 (5 bases). The CDR3 covers 11 residues. Germline CDR1 reads SGHNT; CDR2 reads YENEEA. V lost 6 bases, J lost 9 bases, and 9 bases lay in between. This chain's CDR3 is CASSQGSEQFF. CDR3 DNA: TGTGCCAGCAGTCAGGGTAGTGAGCAGTTCTTC.

The genes are TRBV3-1 (or the pseudogene TRBV3-2) and TRBJ1-6, with D perhaps matching TRBD1 (6 bases). In germline, CDR1 is LGHDT, CDR2 YNNKEL (reference sequence). Trimming took 1 base from V and 3 from J, leaving 7 bases between them. The CDR3 contains 15 residues. Here the CDR3 reads CASSQGQVYNSPLHF. In DNA, the CDR3 is TGTGCCAGCAGCCAAGGACAGGTCTATAATTCACCCCTCCACTTT.

The rearrangement joins TRBV9 to TRBJ1-2, with 9 bases identical to TRBD1. CDR1 and CDR2 (germline): SGDLS, YYNGEE. This CDR3 is 15 amino acids long. With 3 bases clipped from V and 4 bases from J, the junction kept 7 bases outside the gene matches. CDR3: CASSGATGGSYGYTF. CDR3 DNA sequence: TGTGCCAGCAGCGGCGCGACAGGGGGGAGCTATGGCTACACCTTC.

The chain carries TRBV2 and TRBJ1-5; 7 bases align to TRBD1. The CDR3 is 13 amino acids. Per germline, CDR1 SNHLY and CDR2 FYNNEI. With 5 bases clipped from V and 7 bases from J, the junction kept 5 bases outside the gene matches. The chain's CDR3 is CASSTGAEQPQHF. The CDR3, as DNA: TGTGCCAGCAGTACAGGGGCGGAACAGCCCCAGCATTTT. Full variable domain (outside the CDR3, taken from reference TRBV2 and TRBJ1-5): EPEVTQTPSHQVTQMGQEVILRCVPISNHLYFYWYRQILGQKVEFLVSFYNNEISEKSEIFDDQFSVERPDGSNFTLKIRSTKLEDSAMYFCASSTGAEQPQHFGDGTRLSIL.

The V call is TRBV10-3, the J call TRBJ2-2; 7 nucleotides align to TRBD2. This CDR3 comprises 14 residues. Germline CDR1 and CDR2: ENHRY and SYGVKD. The V and J ends lost 10 bases and 2 bases, in that order; junction bases with no gene match: 7. CDR3 DNA: TGTGCCAACGCCGGGACTACCAACACCGGGGAGCTGTTTTTT. This gives the protein CANAGTTNTGELFF.

A remark on this clone: Other nucleotide sequences in the sample specify the same CDR3. The chain couples TRBV3-1 (or the pseudogene TRBV3-2) to TRBJ1-2; D is unclear. V was pared by 4 bases and J by 3 bases, with 12 bases between. The CDR3 extends over 14 amino acids. From germline, CDR1 is LGHDT and CDR2 YNNKEL (reference sequence). CDR3 loop: CASSPGQAYYGYTF. The CDR3 coding sequence is TGTGCCAGCAGCCCTGGGCAGGCGTACTATGGCTACACCTTC.

The V call is TRBV6-5, the J call TRBJ2-1; the D call may be TRBD1 or TRBD2 (6 bases each). CDR3 size: 13 residues. V shed 6 bases and J shed 8 bases, with 14 bases lying between them. Germline V gene lookup returns CDR1 MNHEY and CDR2 SVGAGI. The CDR3 nucleotides read TGTGCCAGCAGAGTCCCAGGGGAGGATGAGCAGTTCTTC. Its translation is CASRVPGEDEQFF.

The V call is TRBV28, the J call TRBJ2-7; D may correspond to TRBD1 or TRBD2 (5 bases each). The germline V gene encodes CDR1 MDHEN and CDR2 SYDVKM. The CDR3 totals 14 residues. V lost 5 bases, J lost 1 base, and 12 bases lay in between. The CDR3 sequence: CASSPRGISYEQYF. The CDR3 DNA follows: TGTGCCAGCAGTCCGAGGGGTATATCCTACGAGCAGTACTTC.

This rearrangement joins TRBV27 to TRBJ1-5; no reliable D call. This CDR3 is 11 amino acids long. From germline, CDR1 is MNHEY and CDR2 SMNVEV (reference sequence). V lost 5 bases and J lost 3, with 2 bases in between. CDR3 sequence: CASSLNQPQHF. The CDR3 DNA reads as TGTGCCAGCAGTCTCAATCAGCCCCAGCATTTT.

To note about this clone: One junction end does not reproduce the germline sequence, and a read error may be involved. This chain uses TRBV6-1 with TRBJ1-5; 7 nucleotides align to TRBD1. The germline V gene has CDR1 MNHNS and CDR2 SASEGT. The CDR3 runs to 14 residues. The CDR3 reads CASSEGQGNQPQHF. CDR3 DNA sequence: TGTGCCAGCAGCGAAGGACAGGGCAATCAGCCCCAGCATTTT.

V and J are TRBV5-1 and TRBJ1-2; 8 bases map to TRBD1. Germline CDR1 and CDR2: SGHRS and YFSETQ. With V trimmed by 4 bases and J by 8 bases, 13 bases remained unmatched. The CDR3 is made up of 15 amino acids. The CDR3 loop reads CASSHRPGQDLGYTF. In DNA form, the CDR3 reads TGCGCCAGCAGCCACCGTCCGGGACAGGATTTAGGCTACACCTTC.

The V gene is TRBV7-9, the J gene TRBJ1-2, with 7 bases that match TRBD1. The CDR3 extends over 16 amino acids. V lost 1 base and J lost 7; bases outside the gene matches: 12. Per the germline V gene, CDR1 is SEHNR and CDR2 is FQNEAQ (reference sequence). CDR3 nucleotides: TGTGCCAGCAGCTTAGAGAGCCTCACAGGGGCCTCTGGCTACACCTTC. It codes for CASSLESLTGASGYTF. The full variable domain, its missing parts supplied by reference TRBV7-9 and TRBJ1-2, is DTGVSQNPRHKITKRGQNVTFRCDPISEHNRLYWYRQTLGQGPEFLTYFQNEAQLEKSRLLSDRFSAERPKGSFSTLEIQRTEQGDSAMYLCASSLESLTGASGYTFGSGTRLTVV.

The V and J genes are TRBV14 and TRBJ2-2, with unresolved D. The CDR3 loop spans 18 amino acids. With 2 bases removed from V and 0 bases from J, the gap between germline ends came to 16 bases. In germline, CDR1 is SGHDN, CDR2 FVKESK. As DNA, the CDR3 is TGTGCCAGCAGCCAATTATTTCAGACGGTTGCGAACACCGGGGAGCTGTTTTTT. Its protein product is CASSQLFQTVANTGELFF.

V is TRBV3-1 (or the pseudogene TRBV3-2) and J is TRBJ2-7; possibly TRBD2 for D (7 bases). Trimming removed 1 base at V and 7 bases at J, with 11 bases between. Germline values: CDR1 LGHDT, CDR2 YNNKEL (reference sequence). The CDR3 totals 13 residues. Here the CDR3 reads CASSQVEGGEQYF. For the CDR3, the DNA is TGTGCCAGCAGCCAAGTTGAGGGGGGGGAGCAGTACTTC.

CDR3 nucleotides: TGTGCCAGCAGCTTAGCGATGGCGGGACAGATCATCTCTGGAAACACCATATATTTT. Protein product: CASSLAMAGQIISGNTIYF. This chain links TRBV7-6 with TRBJ1-3; 7 positions match TRBD1. CDR1 and CDR2 (germline): SGHVS, FNYEAQ. The CDR3 has 19 amino acids. With 0 bases clipped from V and 0 bases from J, the junction kept 11 bases outside the gene matches.

The J gene is TRBJ1-1, the V gene TRBV5-4; no firm D call. This CDR3 is 15 amino acids long. V shed 8 bases and J shed 1 base, with 18 bases lying between them. Germline CDR1 is SGHNT and CDR2 is YYREEE (reference sequence). CDR3 in amino acids: CASSLGGAGNTEAFF. CDR3 sequence (DNA): TGTGCCAGTAGCCTCGGCGGTGCCGGGAACACTGAAGCTTTCTTT.

The rearrangement uses TRBV5-6 and TRBJ2-7; 9 bases fit TRBD1. V was pared by 0 bases and J by 5 bases, with 15 bases of the junction left unmatched. Germline-derived CDR1 and CDR2 are SGHDT and YYEEEE. The CDR3 consists of 18 residues. The DNA for the CDR3 is TGTGCCAGCAGCTTGGTTTTCGCTGTCCGGGACAGGGAACACGAGCAGTACTTC. It translates to CASSLVFAVRDREHEQYF.

This rearrangement joins TRBV10-3 to TRBJ2-3; 7 bases line up with TRBD1. J was trimmed by 2 bases and V by 7 bases; bases with no gene match: 12. Germline CDR1 reads ENHRY; CDR2 reads SYGVKD. The CDR3 extends over 16 amino acids. CDR3 residues: CAITREGASHTDTQYF. In DNA form, the CDR3 reads TGTGCCATCACCAGAGAGGGGGCTAGTCACACAGATACGCAGTATTTT.

The DNA of the CDR3 is TGCGCCAGCAGGCGGGGCACGGGAGAAGAAAAACTGTTTTTT. Protein: CASRRGTGEEKLFF. The chain has TRBV5-1 and TRBJ1-4; D might be TRBD1 (5 bases). Deletions cut 5 bases from V and 8 bases from J, with 16 bases between. The CDR3 spans 14 residues. In germline, CDR1 is SGHRS, CDR2 YFSETQ.